The 24 T cell receptor beta chains reported below all come from one sample, sequenced in a study of blood T cell repertoires in COVID-19. Here immunoSEQ multiplex PCR was the method, and the copy in TCRdb shows in-frame clones only, minus some. The sample comprises about 160,000 clones, more than 80% of which are singletons, and 9.5% to 13% rests with the top ten. Sequenced sample: peripheral blood. These receptors all come from a human donor in a cohort sampled during active COVID-19.

The chain links TRBV6-5 to TRBJ1-1, with D hard to call. The CDR3 spans 15 residues. Deletions cut 6 bases from V and 0 bases from J, with 14 bases between. Germline CDR1 reads MNHEY; CDR2 reads SVGAGI. CDR3 loop: CASSPRRILNTEAFF. In nucleotides, the CDR3 is TGTGCCAGCAGCCCCCGGAGGATATTGAACACTGAAGCTTTCTTT.

V gene TRBV19 combines with J gene TRBJ2-2, with 10 bases aligning to TRBD1. The CDR3 totals 15 residues. With V trimmed by 7 bases and J by 0 bases, 2 bases remained unmatched. The germline gives CDR1 LNHDA, CDR2 SQIVND (reference sequence). The CDR3 sequence: CASIGQGANTGELFF. CDR3 nucleotide sequence: TGTGCCAGTATTGGACAGGGGGCGAACACCGGGGAGCTGTTTTTT.

The chain has TRBV9 and TRBJ2-3; tentatively, D is TRBD1 (7 bases). Germline V gene lookup returns CDR1 SGDLS and CDR2 YYNGEE. The V end lost 4 bases, the J end lost 5 bases, and 20 bases lay between the germline ends. This CDR3 has 16 residues. The CDR3 nucleotides read TGTGCCAGCAGCCCCCAGGGGGGAGGATCACAAGATACGCAGTATTTT. It codes for CASSPQGGGSQDTQYF.

The CDR3 region has the DNA TGTGCCAGCCGACCGGGACAGCCATATAGCAATCAGCCCCAGCATTTT. Translation gives CASRPGQPYSNQPQHF. V gene TRBV27 combines with J gene TRBJ1-5; the match to TRBD1 covers 7 bases. This CDR3 region has 16 residues. V lost 8 bases to trimming and J lost 0 bases; unmatched junction nucleotides: 10. The V gene's germline CDR1 is MNHEY and CDR2 SMNVEV (reference sequence).

J is TRBJ1-2 and V is TRBV7-8, with TRBD1 as a possible D gene (5 bases). The CDR3 is made up of 16 amino acids. V was cut by 5 bases and J by 4 bases, with 20 bases left in between. From germline, CDR1 is SGHVS and CDR2 FQNEAQ. This CDR3 is CASSPEGGGIGYGYTF. DNA of the CDR3: TGTGCCAGCAGCCCCGAGGGCGGGGGGATTGGCTATGGCTACACCTTC. The whole variable domain, filled in from reference TRBV7-8 and TRBJ1-2, reads GAGVSQSPRYKVAKRGQDVALRCDPISGHVSLFWYQQALGQGPEFLTYFQNEAQLDKSGLPSDRFFAERPEGSVSTLKIQRTQQEDSAVYLCASSPEGGGIGYGYTFGSGTRLTVV.

The sample holds one count of this clone. The V and J genes are TRBV6-2 or TRBV6-3 and TRBJ2-2; 10 positions match TRBD1. Germline V gene lookup returns CDR1 MNHEY and CDR2 SVGEGT. CDR3 length: 16 amino acids. With V trimmed by 3 bases and J by 6 bases, 7 bases remained unmatched. The CDR3 nucleotides read TGTGCCAGCAGTTATTCCGGGACAGGGGTCCCCGGGGAGCTGTTTTTT. It is translated as CASSYSGTGVPGELFF.

This chain connects TRBV7-2 to TRBJ1-2, with 9 bases fitting TRBD1. V lost 5 bases, J lost 7 bases, and 8 bases stayed unmatched. From germline, CDR1 is SGHTA and CDR2 FQGNSA. The CDR3 is 14 residues long. CDR3 sequence: CASSPTGGMIGYTF. CDR3 nucleotides: TGTGCCAGCAGCCCGACAGGGGGTATGATTGGCTACACCTTC.

The chain has TRBV6-2 or TRBV6-3 and TRBJ1-3; D uncertain. The germline V gene encodes CDR1 MNHEY and CDR2 SVGEGT. This CDR3 comprises 15 residues. Trimming shortened V by 3 bases and J by 1 base, and 10 bases separated the two germline ends. The CDR3 region has the DNA TGTGCCAGCAGTTATTCGCGGATTTCTGGAAACACCATATATTTT. Translated, it gives CASSYSRISGNTIYF.

The rearrangement uses TRBV5-6 and TRBJ2-5, with 8 bases identical to TRBD2. This CDR3 is built from 13 residues. Germline V gene sequence: CDR1 SGHDT, CDR2 YYEEEE. V was clipped by 4 bases and J by 4 bases; unmatched bases: 3. CDR3 sequence reads: CASSLGLGETQYF. The CDR3 coding sequence is TGTGCCAGCAGCCTGGGACTAGGAGAGACCCAGTACTTC.

The chain links TRBV6-2 or TRBV6-3 to TRBJ2-6; D is undetermined. Looked up from germline, CDR1 is MNHEY and CDR2 is SVGEGT. Deletions cut 3 bases from V and 1 base from J, with 13 bases between. The length of the CDR3 is 17 residues. In DNA form, the CDR3 reads TGTGCCAGCAGTTATAGCTGGGTTGGGTCTGGGGCCAACGTCCTGACTTTC. Translation: CASSYSWVGSGANVLTF.

V gene TRBV14 combines with J gene TRBJ2-5; unclear D gene. The germline gives CDR1 SGHDN, CDR2 FVKESK. The V gene lost 1 base and the J gene lost 6 bases, with 3 bases spanning the gap. The CDR3 totals 11 residues. CDR3: CASSQAKTQYF. CDR3 in DNA: TGTGCCAGCAGCCAAGCCAAGACCCAGTACTTC.

This rearrangement joins TRBV28 to TRBJ1-5; D is ambiguous. The germline V gene has CDR1 MDHEN and CDR2 SYDVKM. Trimming shortened V by 6 bases and J by 3 bases, and 12 bases separated the two germline ends. The CDR3 runs to 14 residues. The CDR3 bases are TGTGCCAGCAGCCGGGTCGCTATCAATCAGCCCCAGCATTTT. Its translation: CASSRVAINQPQHF.

The chain uses TRBV11-3 and TRBJ1-3; TRBD1 aligns across 8 bases. The CDR3 is 20 amino acids. Germline CDR1 reads SGHNT; CDR2 reads YENEEA. The ends lost 0 bases at V and 3 bases at J; junction bases unmatched: 16. CDR3 amino acids: CASSLEGTGGIRTVGNTIYF. The CDR3 DNA reads as TGTGCCAGCAGCTTAGAGGGAACAGGGGGTATTCGTACGGTTGGAAACACCATATATTTT. Based on the CDR3 plus reference TRBV11-3 and TRBJ1-3, the full variable domain is EAGVVQSPRYKIIEKKQPVAFWCNPISGHNTLYWYLQNLGQGPELLIRYENEEAVDDSQLPKDRFSAERLKGVDSTLKIQPAELGDSAVYLCASSLEGTGGIRTVGNTIYFGEGSWLTVV.

The V gene is TRBV11-3, the J gene TRBJ1-1; TRBD1 matches 7 bases. Germline V gene data show CDR1 as SGHNT and CDR2 as YENEEA. V trimming: 5 bases; J trimming: 1 base; junction bases outside the gene matches: 4. The CDR3 loop spans 14 amino acids. The CDR3, as DNA: TGTGCCAGCAGCCGGGGACAGTCGAACACTGAAGCTTTCTTT. It yields the protein CASSRGQSNTEAFF. Drawing the rest from reference TRBV11-3 and TRBJ1-1, the complete variable domain is EAGVVQSPRYKIIEKKQPVAFWCNPISGHNTLYWYLQNLGQGPELLIRYENEEAVDDSQLPKDRFSAERLKGVDSTLKIQPAELGDSAVYLCASSRGQSNTEAFFGQGTRLTVV.

CDR3 bases: TGTGCCAGCAGCTTCGACAGGGGGCTAACTAATGAAAAACTGTTTTTT. Protein product: CASSFDRGLTNEKLFF. This chain links TRBV7-9 with TRBJ1-4, with 10 bases lining up with TRBD1. V trimming: 3 bases; J trimming: 1 base; junction bases outside the gene matches: 2. The CDR3 is made up of 16 amino acids. Germline CDR1 is SEHNR and CDR2 is FQNEAQ (reference sequence). The full variable domain, with the rest looked up from reference TRBV7-9 and TRBJ1-4, is DTGVSQNPRHKITKRGQNVTFRCDPISEHNRLYWYRQTLGQGPEFLTYFQNEAQLEKSRLLSDRFSAERPKGSFSTLEIQRTEQGDSAMYLCASSFDRGLTNEKLFFGSGTQLSVL.

CDR3 region: CAWSNLAVPNEQFF. CDR3 DNA: TGTGCCTGGAGTAATCTAGCGGTGCCAAATGAGCAGTTCTTC. The chain has TRBV30 and TRBJ2-1; TRBD2 matches 7 bases. This CDR3 spans 14 amino acids. Germline-derived CDR1 and CDR2 are GTSNPN and SVGIG (reference sequence). The trim removed 2 bases at V and 7 bases at J, leaving 8 bases unmatched.

Concerning this clone itself: At one boundary the junction diverges from the germline segment, which might be a read error. The chain links TRBV6-2 or TRBV6-3 to TRBJ1-1; 10 positions agree with TRBD1. Germline V gene data show CDR1 as MNHEY and CDR2 as SVGEGT. The CDR3 runs to 15 residues. The chain's CDR3 is CASSDSGQGHTEAFF. The CDR3 DNA is TGTGCCAGCAGTGACTCGGGACAGGGGCACACTGAAGCTTTCTTT.

This clone was counted between two and nine times. The CDR3 coding sequence is TGTGCCAGCAGCCCGGGGACAGGGGGGGATGAAAAACTGTTTTTT. It yields the protein CASSPGTGGDEKLFF. The chain recombines TRBV7-8 with TRBJ1-4; 11 nucleotides agree with TRBD1. CDR3 length: 15 amino acids. The germline V gene encodes CDR1 SGHVS and CDR2 FQNEAQ. Unmatched junction bases numbered 5, after V lost 5 bases and J lost 6 bases.

This clone was recorded only once. V is TRBV6-2 or TRBV6-3 and J is TRBJ2-7; TRBD1 is a possible D gene (5 bases). This CDR3 region has 17 residues. Between the trimmed V and J ends, which lost 0 bases and 3 bases, there was a span of 18 bases. Germline V CDR1 and CDR2: MNHEY, SVGEGT. In nucleotides, the CDR3 is TGTGCCAGCAGTTACTCGCTTTTCGGACGGACAAACTACGAGCAGTACTTC. It translates to CASSYSLFGRTNYEQYF.

For the CDR3, the DNA is TGCAGCGTTGAGAGCGGGTTTGGTGGCTACACCTTC. Translated: CSVESGFGGYTF. V is TRBV29-1 and J is TRBJ1-2; D call uncertain. This CDR3 comprises 12 residues. CDR1 and CDR2 (germline): SQVTM, ANQGSEA. Between the trimmed V and J ends, which lost 3 bases and 7 bases, there was a span of 12 bases.

The rearrangement links TRBV2 to TRBJ1-1; D might be TRBD1 (5 bases). The CDR3 extends over 13 amino acids. Germline V gene lookup returns CDR1 SNHLY and CDR2 FYNNEI. Trimming removed 7 bases at V and 4 bases at J, with 13 bases between. The CDR3 coding sequence is TGTGCCAGCAAAATGGGGGGGGTCACTGAAGCTTTCTTT. This encodes CASKMGGVTEAFF.

This clone was picked up a small number of times. The chain couples TRBV19 to TRBJ2-2; D possibly corresponds to TRBD1 (5 bases). This CDR3 contains 18 residues. Germline values: CDR1 LNHDA, CDR2 SQIVND (reference sequence). V shed 0 bases and J shed 8 bases, with 22 bases lying between them. The CDR3, as DNA: TGTGCCAGTAGTATAGACCTTCAGGGTCGTCTTGTTTCGGGGGAGCTGTTTTTT. Protein product: CASSIDLQGRLVSGELFF.

The chain uses TRBV9 and TRBJ2-3, with 12 nucleotides matching TRBD2. Trimming removed 4 bases from V and 5 bases from J; junction bases left unmatched: 8. This CDR3 contains 16 residues. Per germline, CDR1 SGDLS and CDR2 YYNGEE. For the CDR3, the DNA is TGTGCCAGCAGCCTTGGGACTAGCGGGCCGCAAGATACGCAGTATTTT. Protein sequence: CASSLGTSGPQDTQYF.

This chain connects TRBV9 to TRBJ2-7; the D gene is possibly TRBD1 (5 bases). Germline CDR1 SGDLS, CDR2 YYNGEE. CDR3 length: 13 residues. V was cut by 0 bases and J by 6 bases, with 10 bases left in between. The CDR3 DNA is TGTGCCAGCAGCGTAGCAGGGTACGGCGAGCAGTACTTC. Protein: CASSVAGYGEQYF.